This is a list of T cell receptor beta chains from one sample in a study of blood T cell repertoires in COVID-19. Generated by immunoSEQ multiplex PCR, the TCRdb table keeps only in-frame clones and is missing some. The table shows roughly 150,000 clones, with about 89% occurring only once. Sequences were obtained from peripheral blood. The receptor source for this set is a man aged 55 to 70 with acute or convalescent COVID-19. CDR3s include the opening cysteine and the closing phenylalanine or tryptophan. The D gene is left open where the match is weak. For some rows the clone size is stated as once, few or many, or as a class when expanded; others skip it.

J,D,length,V,size,CDR3,DNA
TRBJ1-1,-,13,TRBV12-3/TRBV12-4,-,CASSLGRVTEAFF,TGTGCCAGCAGTTTAGGCAGGGTCACTGAAGCTTTCTTT
TRBJ2-2,-,16,TRBV5-1,-,CASRVSGTQNTGELFF,TGCGCCAGCAGGGTTTCGGGAACCCAGAACACCGGGGAGCTGTTTTTT
TRBJ2-2,TRBD1,16,TRBV3-1/TRBV3-2,-,CASSQRQGMNTGELFF,TGTGCCAGCAGCCAACGACAGGGGATGAACACCGGGGAGCTGTTTTTT
TRBJ1-1,-,13,TRBV27,-,CASAEGGFGEAFF,TGTGCCAGCGCTGAAGGGGGTTTCGGTGAAGCTTTCTTT
TRBJ1-6,TRBD1,18,TRBV19,-,CASSTGTGRGVYNSPLHF,TGTGCCAGTAGTACCGGGACAGGGCGAGGGGTTTATAATTCACCCCTCCACTTT
TRBJ2-1,-,15,TRBV6-1,-,CASSERGDPWNEQFF,TGTGCCAGCAGTGAACGAGGAGACCCGTGGAATGAGCAGTTCTTC
TRBJ1-5,TRBD1,16,TRBV5-1,few,CASSGDRVKGNQPQHF,TGCGCCAGCAGCGGGGACAGGGTGAAGGGGAATCAGCCCCAGCATTTT
TRBJ2-1,TRBD2,18,TRBV14,-,CASSPGLAGGPPYNEQFF,TGTGCCAGCAGCCCGGGACTAGCGGGGGGGCCCCCCTACAATGAGCAGTTCTTC
TRBJ1-2,TRBD1,14,TRBV6-4,-,CASSDTGQGSGYTF,TGTGCCAGCAGTGACACGGGACAGGGGTCTGGCTACACCTTC
TRBJ1-3,TRBD1,17,TRBV27,-,CASSPYRGSYSGNTIYF,TGTGCCAGCAGTCCTTACAGGGGGTCTTACTCTGGAAACACCATATATTTT
TRBJ1-2,-,12,TRBV18,-,CASSTVHEGYTF,TGTGCCAGCTCCACCGTCCATGAGGGCTACACCTTC
TRBJ1-6,-,16,TRBV15,-,CATSSVIISYNSPLHF,TGTGCCACCAGCAGCGTTATAATCTCCTATAATTCACCCCTCCACTTT
TRBJ1-6,-,16,TRBV2,-,CASSDAGQFYNSPLHF,TGTGCCAGCAGTGACGCCGGACAGTTCTATAATTCACCCCTCCACTTT
TRBJ2-5,TRBD2,16,TRBV6-2/TRBV6-3,-,CASSSTIAGAQETQYF,TGTGCCAGCAGTTCCACGATAGCGGGGGCACAAGAGACCCAGTACTTC
TRBJ2-5,TRBD1,12,TRBV5-4,-,CASSLTGATQYF,TGTGCCAGCAGCTTGACAGGGGCGACCCAGTACTTC
TRBJ1-1,-,13,TRBV7-8,-,CASSSHRVAEAFF,TGTGCCAGCAGCTCCCACAGGGTCGCTGAAGCTTTCTTT
TRBJ1-4,-,18,TRBV5-1,-,CASSLGYLLRGTNEKLFF,TGCGCCAGCAGCTTGGGCTACCTCCTCCGGGGAACTAATGAAAAACTGTTTTTT
TRBJ2-1,TRBD2,15,TRBV9,-,CASSVRRGGNNEQFF,TGTGCCAGCAGCGTAAGGCGGGGGGGGAACAATGAGCAGTTCTTC
TRBJ1-2,-,15,TRBV12-2,-,CASRLVAFSVAGYTF,TGTGCAAGTCGCTTAGTCGCGTTTAGCGTCGCGGGCTACACCTTC
TRBJ2-2,TRBD1,17,TRBV18,-,CASSPPGTGIGTGELFF,TGTGCCAGCTCACCGCCCGGGACAGGGATCGGCACCGGGGAGCTGTTTTTT
TRBJ1-1,-,15,TRBV6-5,-,CASSLHGGQGFEAFF,TGTGCCAGCAGCCTGCATGGCGGGCAGGGGTTTGAAGCTTTCTTT
TRBJ1-1,-,14,TRBV12-5,-,CASGSQGRSTEAFF,TGTGCTAGTGGCTCACAGGGAAGGAGCACTGAAGCTTTCTTT
TRBJ1-2,-,13,TRBV4-1,-,CASSLSQGRGYTF,TGCGCCAGCAGCCTCTCCCAGGGGAGAGGCTACACCTTC
TRBJ1-6,-,13,TRBV9,-,CASSVGSNSPLHF,TGTGCCAGCAGCGTAGGCAGTAATTCACCCCTCCACTTT
TRBJ2-1,-,13,TRBV18,once,CASSPRVDDEQFF,TGTGCCAGCTCACCTCGGGTAGACGATGAGCAGTTCTTC
TRBJ1-6,TRBD1,14,TRBV10-3,-,CAISGDRGNSPLHF,TGTGCCATCAGTGGGGACAGGGGAAATTCACCCCTCCACTTT
TRBJ2-3,TRBD1,13,TRBV2,-,CASKGQGTDTQYF,TGTGCCAGCAAAGGACAGGGCACAGATACGCAGTATTTT
TRBJ1-6,TRBD1,15,TRBV5-1,-,CASSWPGQGISPLHF,TGCGCCAGCAGCTGGCCGGGACAGGGTATTTCACCCCTCCACTTT
TRBJ2-3,TRBD2,16,TRBV10-3,-,CAISDPTGGRSDTQYF,TGTGCCATCAGTGATCCAACGGGGGGGCGATCAGATACGCAGTATTTT
TRBJ1-2,-,15,TRBV6-1,-,CASSELTPANYGYTF,TGTGCCAGCAGTGAATTAACACCAGCTAACTATGGCTACACCTTC
TRBJ1-2,-,14,TRBV15,-,CATSRDRSRVGYTF,TGTGCCACCAGCAGAGATAGAAGTCGGGTTGGCTACACCTTC
TRBJ2-2,TRBD2,15,TRBV2,-,CASKGTSGDGGELFF,TGTGCCAGCAAAGGGACTAGCGGGGACGGCGGGGAGCTGTTTTTT
TRBJ1-3,-,17,TRBV27,-,CASTPTTVVAAGNTIYF,TGTGCCAGCACCCCCACTACTGTGGTGGCCGCTGGAAACACCATATATTTT
TRBJ2-1,TRBD2,18,TRBV5-4,-,CASSQGGWASGDYNEQFF,TGTGCCAGCAGCCAAGGGGGCTGGGCTAGCGGGGACTACAATGAGCAGTTCTTC
TRBJ1-1,TRBD1,18,TRBV5-4,few,CASSFRDRGPKMNTEAFF,TGTGCCAGCAGCTTTCGGGACAGGGGCCCCAAAATGAACACTGAAGCTTTCTTT
TRBJ1-1,TRBD1,17,TRBV25-1,-,CASSELGTGGALGGTFF,TGTGCCAGCAGTGAATTGGGTACAGGGGGCGCGTTAGGGGGAACTTTCTTT